These 8 T cell receptor beta chains originate from one sample sequenced in a study of shared clonotypes between healthy human individuals. The protocol was immunoSEQ multiplex PCR, while the TCRdb copy is restricted to in-frame clones and leaves out a portion. The table records some 2,400,000 clones, under 97% of them present only once. The sample comprised naive CD4+ T cells sorted from blood. The subset: CD45RA+ positively selected. The receptors were sampled from a young man in good health.

The rearrangement joins TRBV2 to TRBJ1-4; 7 bases map to TRBD1. CDR1 is SNHLY, CDR2 FYNNEI, per germline. The CDR3 has 14 residues. The ends lost 5 bases at V and 6 bases at J; junction bases unmatched: 6. CDR3 loop: CASSQQGLYEKLFF. In nucleotides, the CDR3 is TGTGCCAGCAGTCAACAGGGGTTGTATGAAAAACTGTTTTTT.

The chain couples TRBV27 to TRBJ1-1; D not resolved. V gave up 0 bases and J gave up 1 base, with 15 bases separating them. The CDR3 sequence is 17 residues long. Germline CDR1 MNHEY, CDR2 SMNVEV (reference sequence). This chain's CDR3 is CASSLSSSTHRNTEAFF. CDR3 nucleotides: TGTGCCAGCAGTTTATCGTCTAGCACCCACCGGAACACTGAAGCTTTCTTT.

The gene calls are TRBV4-1 and TRBJ1-5, with 11 nucleotides matching TRBD1. Looked up from germline, CDR1 is MGHRA and CDR2 is YSYEKL. Germline trimming cut 0 bases from V and 6 bases from J; bases unmatched to any gene: 7. The CDR3 runs to 17 residues. The CDR3 sequence: CASSQDGWDRGTQPQHF. CDR3 sequence (DNA): TGCGCCAGCAGCCAAGACGGATGGGACAGGGGGACTCAGCCCCAGCATTTT.

The chain uses TRBV30 and TRBJ1-2; D is ambiguous. The CDR3 runs to 12 residues. CDR1 and CDR2 from the germline V gene are GTSNPN and SVGIG (reference sequence). V lost 3 bases to trimming and J lost 0 bases, with 5 bases between them. Here the CDR3 DNA reads TGTGCCTGGAGCCGTTCTAACTATGGCTACACCTTC. Translation: CAWSRSNYGYTF.

V gene TRBV6-1 combines with J gene TRBJ2-2; 7 bases line up with TRBD1. This CDR3 is built from 17 residues. After removal of 2 bases from V and 1 base from J, the junction contained 7 bases not matched to a gene. Germline V gene lookup returns CDR1 MNHNS and CDR2 SASEGT. The CDR3 DNA is TGTGCCAGCAGTGAAACAGGGACAGCGAAGAACACCGGGGAGCTGTTTTTT. Protein: CASSETGTAKNTGELFF.

V usage is TRBV10-3 and J usage is TRBJ2-5; D not certain. CDR3 length: 16 residues. V lost 2 bases to trimming and J lost 4 bases, with 17 bases between them. Germline assignment: CDR1 ENHRY and CDR2 SYGVKD. The CDR3 DNA follows: TGTGCCATCAGTGAGGGCCGTGGGGAAGTAAGAGAGACCCAGTACTTC. Protein product: CAISEGRGEVRETQYF.

Regarding this clone: Within the sample, other DNA sequences also encode this same CDR3. This rearrangement joins TRBV2 to TRBJ1-1; D unresolved. CDR3 size: 13 residues. Germline CDR1 is SNHLY and CDR2 is FYNNEI. Trimming removed 1 base from V and 0 bases from J, with 3 bases in between. CDR3 amino acids: CASSEEMNTEAFF. CDR3 coding DNA: TGTGCCAGCAGTGAAGAGATGAACACTGAAGCTTTCTTT.

This clone was detected once. The sample contains more than one DNA sequence encoding this CDR3. The chain is built from TRBV5-1 and TRBJ2-1; D might be TRBD1 (7 bases). The CDR3 has 14 amino acids. Trimming stripped 0 bases from V and 7 bases from J, with 11 bases between. Germline V CDR1 and CDR2: SGHRS, YFSETQ. The CDR3 is CASSLGPGGNEQFF. CDR3 bases: TGCGCCAGCAGCTTGGGCCCAGGGGGGAATGAGCAGTTCTTC.